This entry is about one T cell receptor beta chain. What it binds is not known. This record belongs to a study of molecular identifiers for immune sequencing clone quantification. Study-wide findings and caveats: It was shown that clones above 20 RNA copies held over 98% of effector molecules, but under 1% in naive cells.

TCRdb re-called the PCR reads through MiXCR, storing one row per CDR3 protein. The sample has about 640,000 distinct CDR3 sequences; 20% are singletons. Naive CD8 T cell sorting was performed on the CD8+CD4-CCR7+CD45RA+ phenotype. The CDR3 is made up of 17 amino acids. The germline V gene has CDR1 SGHRS and CDR2 YFSETQ. V lost 4 bases and J lost 2; bases outside the gene matches: 11. The specimen sequenced was naive CD8+ T cells from blood, with Jurkat cell RNA spiked in. Stated subset: FACS-sorted CD8+CD4-CCR7+CD45RA+ naive T cells. This sequence joins TRBV5-1 and TRBJ2-3; 9 bases map to TRBD2. The source is a human donor in good health. Some libraries in this study had Jurkat cell RNA spiked in. CDR3 in DNA: TGCGCCAGCAGCCACAGTCCAGCGGGAGGTTTCACAGATACGCAGTATTTT. Amino acid sequence: CASSHSPAGGFTDTQYF.